This paragraph reports one TCR beta chain. Its specificity is not known. This CDR3 has 13 residues. Germline loops: CDR1 LNHDA, CDR2 SQIVND (reference sequence). V was trimmed by 5 bases and J by 0 bases, leaving 8 bases between them. Naive CD8 cells lacked CD45RO, underwent positive selection for CCR7 and left out terminally differentiated effector memory CD45RA+ cells. This sample was included in a study of shared clonotypes between healthy human individuals. Using approximately 200 ng DNA, approximately 30,000 T cell genomes, the sorted-subset replicate PCRs were run. The assay was immunoSEQ multiplex PCR, and TCRdb's table has in-frame clones only and misses some. Here the sample spans roughly 2.1 million clones, 93% being singletons. The study, taken as a whole, reports: With four donors compared, roughly 5% of naive CD4 clonotypes were shared. Owing to a small donor count, the genetic and exposure-history diversity represented was limited.

The genes are TRBV19 and TRBJ2-7; the D gene is possibly TRBD2 (6 bases). Sequencing was done on a sample of naive CD8+ T cells from PBMCs. This TCR was recovered from a man younger than 35 in good health. Some clones in this sample may be carry-over from other donors' samples. The CDR3 is CASSLASSYEQYF. Written as DNA, the CDR3 is TGTGCCAGTAGTCTAGCGAGCTCCTACGAGCAGTACTTC. The full variable domain, completed using reference TRBV19 and TRBJ2-7, is DGGITQSPKYLFRKEGQNVTLSCEQNLNHDAMYWYRQDPGQGLRLIYYSQIVNDFQKGDIAEGYSVSREKKESFPLTVTSAQKNPTAFYLCASSLASSYEQYFGPGTRLTVT.